The next 10 T cell receptor beta chains were all read from a single sample in a study of blood T cell repertoires in COVID-19. TCRdb's copy holds only in-frame clones and misses some; the assay was immunoSEQ multiplex PCR. The sample carries 200,000 or so clones, approximately 84% recorded once. The sample was peripheral blood. These receptors were obtained from a human donor with acute or convalescent COVID-19. The donor label of this sample is uncertain.

The chain employs TRBV7-9 and TRBJ2-7; 8 nucleotides match TRBD1. V dropped 5 bases and J dropped 5; count of bases not matched to a gene: 11. CDR1 SEHNR and CDR2 FQNEAQ come from the germline V gene (reference sequence). This CDR3 is 15 amino acids long. CDR3 DNA sequence: TGTGCCAGCAGCCCCTTGGACAGGGTTAGAAACGAGCAGTACTTC. Protein: CASSPLDRVRNEQYF. Drawing the rest from reference TRBV7-9 and TRBJ2-7, the complete variable domain is DTGVSQNPRHKITKRGQNVTFRCDPISEHNRLYWYRQTLGQGPEFLTYFQNEAQLEKSRLLSDRFSAERPKGSFSTLEIQRTEQGDSAMYLCASSPLDRVRNEQYFGPGTRLTVT.

The V call is TRBV7-3, the J call TRBJ2-1, with 8 bases aligning to TRBD2. CDR3 length: 14 amino acids. Germline CDR1 SGHTA, CDR2 FQGTGA. The J segment lost 6 bases and the V segment lost 5 bases, leaving 6 bases of the junction unmatched. The CDR3 sequence: CASSVSGTGNEQFF. The CDR3 DNA is TGTGCCAGCAGCGTTAGCGGGACGGGCAATGAGCAGTTCTTC.

This clone was seen a single time. The J gene is TRBJ1-1, the V gene TRBV5-1; possible D gene TRBD1, 5 bases. The germline V gene encodes CDR1 SGHRS and CDR2 YFSETQ. Trimming pared 5 bases from V and 1 base from J, leaving 18 bases between. The CDR3 runs 16 residues. The CDR3 region has the DNA TGCGCCAGCAGAGAGGGCGGAGGGGTTGGGAACACTGAAGCTTTCTTT. Translated: CASREGGGVGNTEAFF.

Only a few counts were recorded for this clone. This rearrangement joins TRBV5-1 to TRBJ1-1; TRBD1 is a possible D gene (6 bases). CDR3 length equals 14 residues. The germline V and J ends were trimmed by 4 bases and 1 base, with 11 bases remaining between them. Germline CDR1 is SGHRS and CDR2 is YFSETQ. CDR3: CASSVGQQNTEAFF. The CDR3 DNA is TGCGCCAGCAGCGTGGGACAACAGAACACTGAAGCTTTCTTT.

Here the CDR3 DNA reads TGTGCCAGCAGCCAGACTAGCGGGCGCTACGAGCAGTACTTC. Its translation: CASSQTSGRYEQYF. The chain joins TRBV7-8 to TRBJ2-7, with 10 bases matching TRBD2. Germline CDR1 reads SGHVS; CDR2 reads FQNEAQ. This CDR3 spans 14 amino acids. The V gene end was trimmed by 5 bases and the J gene end by 3 bases; junction bases not matched to a gene: 4.

The CDR3 protein is CASSPEGDANYGYTF. As DNA, the CDR3 is TGTGCCAGCAGTCCCGAGGGCGACGCTAACTATGGCTACACCTTC. This sequence joins TRBV27 and TRBJ1-2; D gene unclear. CDR1 MNHEY and CDR2 SMNVEV come from the germline V gene (reference sequence). V was clipped by 5 bases and J by 0 bases, with 13 bases between them. The CDR3 has 15 residues.

The rearrangement links TRBV2 to TRBJ1-2; D call uncertain. Germline CDR1 SNHLY, CDR2 FYNNEI. CDR3 length equals 14 residues. V dropped 2 bases and J dropped 2 bases, with 9 bases sitting between them. CDR3 amino acids: CASSEISVNYGYTF. DNA for the CDR3: TGTGCCAGCAGTGAAATTTCCGTCAACTATGGCTACACCTTC.

The gene calls are TRBV19 and TRBJ1-3; no reliable D call. Trimming cost V 4 bases and J 0 bases, with 13 bases left between them. CDR3 size: 16 residues. Germline values: CDR1 LNHDA, CDR2 SQIVND (reference sequence). CDR3 DNA: TGTGCCAGTAGTAAAAGCAGGATCATCTCTGGAAACACCATATATTTT. Protein product: CASSKSRIISGNTIYF.

A word on this clone: Other nucleotide sequences from this sample produce the same CDR3. The rearrangement joins TRBV18 to TRBJ2-3; D remains unclear. Germline lookup yields CDR1 KGHSH and CDR2 LQKENI. Trimming removed 3 bases at V and 3 bases at J, with 4 bases between. This CDR3 region has 12 residues. CDR3 in DNA: TGTGCCAGCTCACCGTCAACAGATACGCAGTATTTT. It translates to CASSPSTDTQYF. Full variable domain (missing parts from reference TRBV18 and TRBJ2-3): NAGVMQNPRHLVRRRGQEARLRCSPMKGHSHVYWYRQLPEEGLKFMVYLQKENIIDESGMPKERFSAEFPKEGPSILRIQQVVRGDSAAYFCASSPSTDTQYFGPGTRLTVL.

This clone was seen just once. The rearrangement uses TRBV28 and TRBJ2-7, with 11 bases matching TRBD1. This CDR3 contains 13 residues. J was trimmed by 5 bases and V by 8 bases; bases with no gene match: 5. From germline, CDR1 is MDHEN and CDR2 SYDVKM. In DNA form, the CDR3 reads TGTGCCAGCCGGGGACAGGGGGTCGACGAGCAGTACTTC. Its translation is CASRGQGVDEQYF.